These 22 T cell receptor beta chains were sequenced from one sample in a study of blood T cell repertoires in COVID-19. The assay was immunoSEQ multiplex PCR, and TCRdb's table has in-frame clones only and misses some. Of 350,000 to 450,000 clones listed, roughly nine tenths are singletons. Sample: PBMCs or T cells enriched from blood (not recorded which). These receptors were obtained from a woman aged 40 to 55 who had been exposed to COVID-19.

The rearrangement links TRBV7-2 to TRBJ1-1, with 9 bases lining up with TRBD1. V trimming: 5 bases; J trimming: 5 bases; junction bases outside the gene matches: 9. This CDR3 comprises 15 residues. Germline CDR1 SGHTA, CDR2 FQGNSA. The CDR3 loop is CASSPQLQGATEAFF. CDR3 DNA sequence: TGTGCCAGCAGCCCCCAATTACAGGGGGCAACTGAAGCTTTCTTT.

This rearrangement joins TRBV6-1 to TRBJ1-1; D uncertain. This CDR3 region has 15 residues. Deletions cut 3 bases from V and 3 bases from J, with 14 bases between. CDR1 and CDR2 from the germline V gene are MNHNS and SASEGT. CDR3 loop: CASSDLGKPYTEAFF. The CDR3 coding sequence is TGTGCCAGCAGTGACCTGGGCAAGCCTTACACTGAAGCTTTCTTT.

The V call is TRBV5-1, the J call TRBJ1-6; 8 bases map to TRBD1. The germline V gene has CDR1 SGHRS and CDR2 YFSETQ. The V and J ends lost 1 base and 10 bases, in that order; junction bases with no gene match: 7. The CDR3 loop spans 15 amino acids. The CDR3 region has the DNA TGCGCCAGCAGCTTGAGCAGGGGGCAGGGGTCACCCCTCCACTTT. Its translation is CASSLSRGQGSPLHF.

The chain links TRBV5-1 to TRBJ1-3, with D perhaps TRBD1 (6 bases). Germline-derived CDR1 and CDR2 are SGHRS and YFSETQ. The length of the CDR3 is 16 residues. Trimming stripped 3 bases from V and 1 base from J, with 14 bases between. The CDR3 here is CASSSQGSASGNTIYF. CDR3 coding DNA: TGCGCCAGCAGCTCACAGGGTTCAGCGTCTGGAAACACCATATATTTT.

The rearrangement links TRBV14 to TRBJ2-3; D possibly corresponds to TRBD1 (5 bases). Trimming stripped 4 bases from V and 0 bases from J, with 8 bases between. Germline V gene data show CDR1 as SGHDN and CDR2 as FVKESK. The CDR3 contains 14 residues. CDR3: CASSPTASTDTQYF. The CDR3, as DNA: TGTGCCAGCAGCCCGACAGCTAGCACAGATACGCAGTATTTT.

This sequence joins TRBV19 and TRBJ1-3, with D tentatively TRBD1 (5 bases). Germline assignment: CDR1 LNHDA and CDR2 SQIVND (reference sequence). Trimming took off 0 bases at V and 4 bases at J, with 16 bases between the two ends. This CDR3 is built from 17 residues. The CDR3, as DNA: TGTGCCAGTAGTATAGAACGAAAGGGGCAAGGAGGAAACACCATATATTTT. Encoded protein: CASSIERKGQGGNTIYF.

DNA of the CDR3: TGTGCCAGCAGTTTAACCGGACAGGGGACAACCGGGGAGCTGTTTTTT. It encodes CASSLTGQGTTGELFF. The V gene is TRBV27, the J gene TRBJ2-2, with 9 bases fitting TRBD1. With V trimmed by 2 bases and J by 5 bases, 6 bases remained unmatched. Germline V gene data show CDR1 as MNHEY and CDR2 as SMNVEV (reference sequence). This CDR3 spans 16 amino acids.

The V gene is TRBV7-2, the J gene TRBJ1-2, with 9 bases fitting TRBD1. Losses at the gene ends were 5 bases for V and 4 bases for J; bases not matched to a gene: 8. The CDR3 covers 15 residues. From germline, CDR1 is SGHTA and CDR2 FQGNSA. CDR3 nucleotide sequence: TGTGCCAGCAGCCTAGGACAGGGGCCTGGCTATGGCTACACCTTC. Translating it yields CASSLGQGPGYGYTF. Combining the CDR3 with reference TRBV7-2 and TRBJ1-2 gives the whole variable domain GAGVSQSPSNKVTEKGKDVELRCDPISGHTALYWYRQSLGQGLEFLIYFQGNSAPDKSGLPSDRFSAERTGGSVSTLTIQRTQQEDSAVYLCASSLGQGPGYGYTFGSGTRLTVV.

J is TRBJ1-2 and V is TRBV6-2 or TRBV6-3; TRBD1 might be the D (6 bases). From germline, CDR1 is MNHEY and CDR2 SVGEGT. There are 15 residues in the CDR3. V lost 6 bases to trimming and J lost 0 bases, with 14 bases between them. CDR3 region: CASSPPQGSNYGYTF. In DNA form, the CDR3 reads TGTGCCAGCAGCCCCCCGCAGGGGTCTAACTATGGCTACACCTTC.

This clone has only one observation. This chain joins TRBV7-8 and TRBJ1-6, with unresolved D. Trimming shortened V by 1 base and J by 7 bases, and 14 bases separated the two germline ends. The germline V gene encodes CDR1 SGHVS and CDR2 FQNEAQ. The CDR3 is 16 residues long. Here the CDR3 reads CASSLGVSAGNSPLHF. CDR3 bases: TGTGCCAGCAGCTTAGGGGTGTCTGCGGGGAATTCACCCCTCCACTTT.

For the CDR3, the DNA is TGTGCCAGCAGCCAAACGGGAAGGCTAGCCAAAAACATTCAGTACTTC. The encoded protein is CASSQTGRLAKNIQYF. This sequence joins TRBV3-1 (or the pseudogene TRBV3-2) and TRBJ2-4; D might be TRBD2 (5 bases). The CDR3 contains 16 residues. V gave up 2 bases and J gave up 0 bases, with 11 bases separating them. Germline V CDR1 and CDR2: LGHDT, YNNKEL (reference sequence).

The chain has TRBV11-2 and TRBJ1-1, with D perhaps TRBD1 (6 bases). CDR3 length: 16 residues. Germline-derived CDR1 and CDR2 are SGHAT and FQNNGV. The V end was cut by 2 bases, the J end by 4 bases, with 17 bases between. The DNA for the CDR3 is TGTGCCAGCAGCTTACGTTGCGGGGGCCGGATCACTGAAGCTTTCTTT. Translation: CASSLRCGGRITEAFF.

This chain joins TRBV14 and TRBJ2-1, with D tentatively TRBD2 (6 bases). Per the germline V gene, CDR1 is SGHDN and CDR2 is FVKESK. Trimming left V 1 base short and J 3 bases short, with 13 bases between. The CDR3 runs 16 residues. The CDR3 DNA reads as TGTGCCAGCAGCCAAGGAACGGGAGCCGGCTACAATGAGCAGTTCTTC. Protein: CASSQGTGAGYNEQFF.

V usage is TRBV27 and J usage is TRBJ2-7; 8 bases match TRBD1. CDR3 length equals 14 residues. Germline V gene sequence: CDR1 MNHEY, CDR2 SMNVEV (reference sequence). V gave up 3 bases and J gave up 4 bases; unmatched junction bases: 5. For the CDR3, the DNA is TGTGCCAGCAGTTTTCAGGGGGCGAGTTACGAGCAGTACTTC. Translating gives CASSFQGASYEQYF.

The chain combines TRBV18 with TRBJ2-1, with 7 bases that match TRBD2. The CDR3 extends over 15 amino acids. Germline V lookup: CDR1 KGHSH, CDR2 LQKENI. After removal of 6 bases from V and 8 bases from J, the junction contained 13 bases not matched to a gene. Here the CDR3 DNA reads TGTGCCAGCTCCCCCAACCTAGCGGCAGCGCATGAGCAGTTCTTC. Protein sequence: CASSPNLAAAHEQFF.

The chain joins TRBV5-1 to TRBJ2-7; D may be TRBD2 (5 bases). Trimming left V 0 bases short and J 0 bases short, with 13 bases between. Per germline, CDR1 SGHRS and CDR2 YFSETQ. CDR3 length equals 16 residues. Here the CDR3 reads CASSLGYRLASYEQYF. CDR3 in DNA: TGCGCCAGCAGCTTGGGGTATAGGCTAGCCTCCTACGAGCAGTACTTC.

The chain links TRBV10-3 to TRBJ1-3; unclear D gene. From germline, CDR1 is ENHRY and CDR2 SYGVKD. V lost 5 bases and J lost 0, with 17 bases in between. The CDR3 has 17 residues. The CDR3 protein is CAISPGDLESSGNTIYF. The CDR3 nucleotides read TGTGCCATCAGTCCCGGAGACTTGGAGAGCTCTGGAAACACCATATATTTT.

The rearrangement links TRBV30 to TRBJ1-1; a possible D gene is TRBD1 (6 bases). Germline V gene sequence: CDR1 GTSNPN, CDR2 SVGIG (reference sequence). Trimming took 2 bases from V and 0 from J, leaving 13 bases between them. The CDR3 covers 15 residues. CDR3 sequence reads: CAWSRWTEMNTEAFF. DNA for the CDR3: TGTGCCTGGAGTCGATGGACAGAAATGAACACTGAAGCTTTCTTT.

The chain employs TRBV12-5 and TRBJ1-1, with D maybe TRBD1 (5 bases). Germline values: CDR1 LGHNT, CDR2 FRNRAP. This CDR3 is built from 14 residues. The V and J ends lost 2 bases and 3 bases respectively, with 10 bases between them. CDR3: CASGLRGSDTEAFF. In nucleotides, the CDR3 is TGTGCTAGTGGTTTGAGGGGATCGGACACTGAAGCTTTCTTT.

J is TRBJ2-7 and V is TRBV15; 10 bases are a match to TRBD1. J was trimmed by 2 bases and V by 0 bases; bases with no gene match: 4. The CDR3 loop spans 16 amino acids. Germline CDR1 reads LNHNV; CDR2 reads YYDKDF (reference sequence). CDR3 region: CATSRESGQGTYEQYF. The CDR3 DNA reads as TGTGCCACCAGCAGAGAATCGGGACAGGGGACCTACGAGCAGTACTTC.

The chain joins TRBV18 to TRBJ2-1; tentatively, D is TRBD2 (6 bases). Germline CDR1 reads KGHSH; CDR2 reads LQKENI. The CDR3 spans 12 residues. The germline V and J ends were trimmed by 4 bases and 10 bases, with 11 bases remaining between them. CDR3 region: CASSRYGGEQFF. CDR3 nucleotides: TGTGCCAGCTCACGATATGGGGGGGAGCAGTTCTTC.

This rearrangement joins TRBV7-2 to TRBJ2-7; maybe TRBD1 (6 bases). This CDR3 contains 15 residues. Trimming left V 2 bases short and J 7 bases short, with 18 bases between. Germline V gene data show CDR1 as SGHTA and CDR2 as FQGNSA. The CDR3 DNA reads TGTGCCAGCAGCTTAAACCAAAAACAGGGTTGGGAGCAGTACTTC. Its protein is CASSLNQKQGWEQYF.